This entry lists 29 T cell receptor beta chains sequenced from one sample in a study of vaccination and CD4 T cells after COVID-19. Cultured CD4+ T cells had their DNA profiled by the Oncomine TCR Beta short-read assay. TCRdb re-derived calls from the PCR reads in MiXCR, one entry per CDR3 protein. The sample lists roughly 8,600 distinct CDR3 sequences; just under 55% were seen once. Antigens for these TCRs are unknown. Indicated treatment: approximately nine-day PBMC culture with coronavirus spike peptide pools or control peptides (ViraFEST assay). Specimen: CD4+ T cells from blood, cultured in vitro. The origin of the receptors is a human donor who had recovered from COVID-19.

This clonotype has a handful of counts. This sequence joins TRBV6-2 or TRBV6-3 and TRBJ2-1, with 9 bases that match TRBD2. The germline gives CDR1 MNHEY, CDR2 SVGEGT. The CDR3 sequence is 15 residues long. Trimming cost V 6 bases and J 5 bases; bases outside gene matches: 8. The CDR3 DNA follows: TGTGCCAGCAGCAAAATCCCTAGCGGGGACAATGAGCAGTTCTTC. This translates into CASSKIPSGDNEQFF.

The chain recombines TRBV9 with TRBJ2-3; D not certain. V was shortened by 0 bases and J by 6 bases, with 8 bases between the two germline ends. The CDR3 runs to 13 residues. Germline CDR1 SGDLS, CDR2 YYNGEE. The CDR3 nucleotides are TGTGCCAGCAGCGTAGCACCGCCTGATACGCAGTATTTT. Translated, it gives CASSVAPPDTQYF.

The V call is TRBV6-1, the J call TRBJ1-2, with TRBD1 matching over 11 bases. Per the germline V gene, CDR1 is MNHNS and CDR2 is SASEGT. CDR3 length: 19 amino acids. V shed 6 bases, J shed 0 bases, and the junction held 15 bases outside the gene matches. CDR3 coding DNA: TGTGCCAGCAGGCTTACACGAACCGGGACAGGGGGAGCTAACTATGGCTACACCTTC. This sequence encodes CASRLTRTGTGGANYGYTF.

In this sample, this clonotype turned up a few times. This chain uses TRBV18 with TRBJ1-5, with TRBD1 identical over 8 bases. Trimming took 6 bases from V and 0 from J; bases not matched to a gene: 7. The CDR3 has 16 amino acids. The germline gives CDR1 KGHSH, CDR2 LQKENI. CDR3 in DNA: TGTGCCAGCTCGCTTGACAGGGGATATAGCAATCAGCCCCAGCATTTT. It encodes CASSLDRGYSNQPQHF.

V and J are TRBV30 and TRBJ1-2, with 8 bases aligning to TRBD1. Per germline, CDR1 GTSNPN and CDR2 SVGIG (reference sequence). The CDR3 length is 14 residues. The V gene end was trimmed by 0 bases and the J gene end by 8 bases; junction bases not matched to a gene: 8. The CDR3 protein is CAWSVITGGGGYTF. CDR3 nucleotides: TGTGCCTGGAGTGTAATCACAGGGGGGGGAGGCTACACCTTC.

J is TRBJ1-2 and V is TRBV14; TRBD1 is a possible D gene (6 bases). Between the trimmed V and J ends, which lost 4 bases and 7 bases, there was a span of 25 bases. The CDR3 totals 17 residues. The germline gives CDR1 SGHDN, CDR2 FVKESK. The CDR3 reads CASSRGGGEGSSGGYTF. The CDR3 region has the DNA TGTGCCAGCAGCCGAGGGGGAGGGGAGGGGAGTTCGGGTGGCTACACCTTC. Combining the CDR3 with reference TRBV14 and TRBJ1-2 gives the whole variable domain EAGVTQFPSHSVIEKGQTVTLRCDPISGHDNLYWYRRVMGKEIKFLLHFVKESKQDESGMPNNRFLAERTGGTYSTLKVQPAELEDSGVYFCASSRGGGEGSSGGYTFGSGTRLTVV.

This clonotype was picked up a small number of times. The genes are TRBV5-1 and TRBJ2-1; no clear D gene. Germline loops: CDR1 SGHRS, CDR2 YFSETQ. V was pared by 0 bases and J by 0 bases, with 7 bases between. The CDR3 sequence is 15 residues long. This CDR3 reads CASSLDGSSYNEQFF. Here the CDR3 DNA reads TGCGCCAGCAGCTTGGACGGTAGCTCCTACAATGAGCAGTTCTTC.

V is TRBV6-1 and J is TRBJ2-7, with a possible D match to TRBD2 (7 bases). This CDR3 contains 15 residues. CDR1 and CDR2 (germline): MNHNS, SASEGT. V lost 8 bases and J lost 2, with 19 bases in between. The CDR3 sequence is CASVEGGPLTYEQYF. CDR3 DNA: TGTGCCAGCGTAGAGGGGGGGCCTCTGACCTACGAGCAGTACTTC.

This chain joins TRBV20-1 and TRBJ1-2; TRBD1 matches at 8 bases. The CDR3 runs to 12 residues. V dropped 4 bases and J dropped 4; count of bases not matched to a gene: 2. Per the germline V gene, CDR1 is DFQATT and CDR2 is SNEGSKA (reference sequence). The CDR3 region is CSATGGSYGYTF. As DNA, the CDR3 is TGCAGTGCTACAGGGGGCAGCTATGGCTACACCTTC.

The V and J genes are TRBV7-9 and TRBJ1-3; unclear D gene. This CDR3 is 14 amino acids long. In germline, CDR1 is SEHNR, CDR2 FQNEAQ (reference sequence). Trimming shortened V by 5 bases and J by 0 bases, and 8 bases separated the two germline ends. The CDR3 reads CASSPNLSGNTIYF. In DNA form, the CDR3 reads TGTGCCAGCAGCCCCAACCTCTCTGGAAACACCATATATTTT.

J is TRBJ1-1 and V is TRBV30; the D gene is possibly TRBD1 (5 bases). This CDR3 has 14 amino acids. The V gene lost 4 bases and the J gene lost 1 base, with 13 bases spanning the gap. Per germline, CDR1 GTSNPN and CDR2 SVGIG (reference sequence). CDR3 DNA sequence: TGTGCCTGGAACCCCGACAGTCCGAACACTGAAGCTTTCTTT. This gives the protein CAWNPDSPNTEAFF.

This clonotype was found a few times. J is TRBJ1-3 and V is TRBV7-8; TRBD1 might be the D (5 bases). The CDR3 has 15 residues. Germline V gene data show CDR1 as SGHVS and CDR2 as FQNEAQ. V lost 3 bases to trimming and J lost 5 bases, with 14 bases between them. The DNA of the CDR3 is TGTGCCAGCAGCTTTGCGGGACTAAATCGAAACACCATATATTTT. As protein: CASSFAGLNRNTIYF.

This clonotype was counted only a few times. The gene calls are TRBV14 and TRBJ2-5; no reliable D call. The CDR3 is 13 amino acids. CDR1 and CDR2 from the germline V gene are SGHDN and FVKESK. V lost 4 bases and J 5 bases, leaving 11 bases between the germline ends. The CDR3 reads CASSRDLRETQYF. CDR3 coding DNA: TGTGCCAGCAGCCGGGATCTGAGGGAGACCCAGTACTTC. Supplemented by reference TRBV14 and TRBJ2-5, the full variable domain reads EAGVTQFPSHSVIEKGQTVTLRCDPISGHDNLYWYRRVMGKEIKFLLHFVKESKQDESGMPNNRFLAERTGGTYSTLKVQPAELEDSGVYFCASSRDLRETQYFGPGTRLLVL.

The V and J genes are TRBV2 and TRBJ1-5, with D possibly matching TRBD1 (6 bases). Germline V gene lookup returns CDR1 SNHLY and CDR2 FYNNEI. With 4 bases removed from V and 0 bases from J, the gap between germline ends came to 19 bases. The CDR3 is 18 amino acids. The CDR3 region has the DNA TGTGCCAGCAGTGTTACTTCCGGGACATCCTATAGCAATCAGCCCCAGCATTTT. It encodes CASSVTSGTSYSNQPQHF.

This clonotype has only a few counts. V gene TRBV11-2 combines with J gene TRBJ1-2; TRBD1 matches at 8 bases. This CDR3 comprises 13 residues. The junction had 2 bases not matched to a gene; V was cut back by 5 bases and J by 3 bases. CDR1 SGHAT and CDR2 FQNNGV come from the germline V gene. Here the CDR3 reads CASSPQGDYGYTF. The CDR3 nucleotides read TGTGCCAGCAGCCCACAGGGGGACTATGGCTACACCTTC.

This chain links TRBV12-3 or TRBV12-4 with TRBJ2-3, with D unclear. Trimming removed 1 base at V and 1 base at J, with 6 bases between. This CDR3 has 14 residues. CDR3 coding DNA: TGTGCCAGCAGTTTAGAGTTAGGCACAGATACGCAGTATTTT. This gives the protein CASSLELGTDTQYF.

The DNA for the CDR3 is TGTGCCAGCAGTCTGGGGGGGGTTTACTATGGCTACACCTTC. Protein: CASSLGGVYYGYTF. The chain carries TRBV7-9 and TRBJ1-2; D is possibly TRBD1 (5 bases). The CDR3 totals 14 residues. V lost 6 bases and J 3 bases, leaving 14 bases between the germline ends. Germline CDR1 is SEHNR and CDR2 is FQNEAQ (reference sequence). Combining the CDR3 with reference TRBV7-9 and TRBJ1-2 gives the whole variable domain DTGVSQNPRHKITKRGQNVTFRCDPISEHNRLYWYRQTLGQGPEFLTYFQNEAQLEKSRLLSDRFSAERPKGSFSTLEIQRTEQGDSAMYLCASSLGGVYYGYTFGSGTRLTVV.

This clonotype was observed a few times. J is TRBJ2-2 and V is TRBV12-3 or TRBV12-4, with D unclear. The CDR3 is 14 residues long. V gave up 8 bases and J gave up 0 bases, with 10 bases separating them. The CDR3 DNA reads TGTGCCAGCTGCCTGAGCGCGAACACCGGGGAGCTGTTTTTT. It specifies CASCLSANTGELFF.

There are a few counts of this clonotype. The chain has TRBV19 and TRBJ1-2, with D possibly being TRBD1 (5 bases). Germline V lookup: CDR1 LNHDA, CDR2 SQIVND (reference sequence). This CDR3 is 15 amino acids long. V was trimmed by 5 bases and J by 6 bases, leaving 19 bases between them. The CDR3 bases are TGTGCCAGTAGTGTTTGGGGGTCAGACGTGGATGGCTACACCTTC. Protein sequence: CASSVWGSDVDGYTF. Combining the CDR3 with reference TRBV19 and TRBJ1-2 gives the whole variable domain DGGITQSPKYLFRKEGQNVTLSCEQNLNHDAMYWYRQDPGQGLRLIYYSQIVNDFQKGDIAEGYSVSREKKESFPLTVTSAQKNPTAFYLCASSVWGSDVDGYTFGSGTRLTVV.

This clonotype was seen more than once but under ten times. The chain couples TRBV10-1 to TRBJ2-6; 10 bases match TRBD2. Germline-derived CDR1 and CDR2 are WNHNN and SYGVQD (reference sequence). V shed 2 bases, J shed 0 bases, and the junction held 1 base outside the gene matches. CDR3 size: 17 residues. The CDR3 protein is CASSETSGASGANVLTF. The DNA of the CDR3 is TGCGCCAGCAGTGAGACTAGCGGGGCCTCTGGGGCCAACGTCCTGACTTTC.

CDR3 protein: CASSQGRRQGSLAGANVLTF. The CDR3 coding sequence is TGTGCCAGCAGCCAGGGACGCCGACAGGGGTCTTTAGCTGGGGCCAACGTCCTGACTTTC. The chain couples TRBV7-9 to TRBJ2-6, with 8 bases matching TRBD1. The CDR3 has 20 amino acids. Germline V gene lookup returns CDR1 SEHNR and CDR2 FQNEAQ (reference sequence). Losses at the gene ends were 5 bases for V and 2 bases for J; bases not matched to a gene: 17.

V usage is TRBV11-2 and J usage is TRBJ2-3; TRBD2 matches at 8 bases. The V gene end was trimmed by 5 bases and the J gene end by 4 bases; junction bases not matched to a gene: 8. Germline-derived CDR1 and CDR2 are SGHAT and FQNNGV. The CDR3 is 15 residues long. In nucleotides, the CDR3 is TGTGCCAGCAGCCAAACTGGGCGGGGGGCAGATACGCAGTATTTT. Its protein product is CASSQTGRGADTQYF. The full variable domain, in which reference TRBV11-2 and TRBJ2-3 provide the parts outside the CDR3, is EAGVAQSPRYKIIEKRQSVAFWCNPISGHATLYWYQQILGQGPKLLIQFQNNGVVDDSQLPKDRFSAERLKGVDSTLKIQPAKLEDSAVYLCASSQTGRGADTQYFGPGTRLTVL.

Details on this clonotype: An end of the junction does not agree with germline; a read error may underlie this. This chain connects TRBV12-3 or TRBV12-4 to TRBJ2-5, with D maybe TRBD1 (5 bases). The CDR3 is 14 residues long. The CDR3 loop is CASSLGQYQEAQYF. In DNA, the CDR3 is TGTGCCAGCAGTTTGGGGCAGTACCAAGAGGCCCAGTACTTC.

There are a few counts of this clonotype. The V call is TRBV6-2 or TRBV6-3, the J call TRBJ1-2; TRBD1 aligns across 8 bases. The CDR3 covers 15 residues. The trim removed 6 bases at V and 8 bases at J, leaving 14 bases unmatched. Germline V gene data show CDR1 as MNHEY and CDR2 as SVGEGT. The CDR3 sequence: CASSPPGRGPVGYTF. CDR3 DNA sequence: TGTGCCAGCAGCCCACCGGGCAGGGGGCCGGTCGGCTACACCTTC.

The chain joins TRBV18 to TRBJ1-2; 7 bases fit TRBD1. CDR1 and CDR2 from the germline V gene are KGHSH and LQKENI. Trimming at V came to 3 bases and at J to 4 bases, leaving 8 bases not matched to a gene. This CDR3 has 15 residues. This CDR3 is CASSPGTALAYGYTF. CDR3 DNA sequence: TGTGCCAGCTCACCGGGGACAGCTCTTGCCTATGGCTACACCTTC. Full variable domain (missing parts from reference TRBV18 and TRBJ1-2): NAGVMQNPRHLVRRRGQEARLRCSPMKGHSHVYWYRQLPEEGLKFMVYLQKENIIDESGMPKERFSAEFPKEGPSILRIQQVVRGDSAAYFCASSPGTALAYGYTFGSGTRLTVV.

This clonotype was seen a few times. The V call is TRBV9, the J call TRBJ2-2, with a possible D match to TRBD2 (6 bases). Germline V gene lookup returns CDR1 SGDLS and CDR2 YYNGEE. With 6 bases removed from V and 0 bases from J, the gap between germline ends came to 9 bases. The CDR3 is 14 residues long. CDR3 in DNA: TGTGCCAGCAAGGAGGGCGCGAACACCGGGGAGCTGTTTTTT. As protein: CASKEGANTGELFF. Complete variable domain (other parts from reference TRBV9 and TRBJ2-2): DSGVTQTPKHLITATGQRVTLRCSPRSGDLSVYWYQQSLDQGLQFLIQYYNGEERAKGNILERFSAQQFPDLHSELNLSSLELGDSALYFCASKEGANTGELFFGEGSRLTVL.

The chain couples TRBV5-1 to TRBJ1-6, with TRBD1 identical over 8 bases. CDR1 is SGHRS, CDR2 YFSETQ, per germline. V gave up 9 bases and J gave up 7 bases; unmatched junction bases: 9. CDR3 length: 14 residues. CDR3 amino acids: CATRPGQDNSPLHF. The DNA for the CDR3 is TGCGCCACCAGACCGGGACAGGACAATTCACCCCTCCACTTT.

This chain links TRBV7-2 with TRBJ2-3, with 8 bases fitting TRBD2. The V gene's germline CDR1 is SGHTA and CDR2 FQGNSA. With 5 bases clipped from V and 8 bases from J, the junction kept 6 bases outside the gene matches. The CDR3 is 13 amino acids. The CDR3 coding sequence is TGTGCCAGCAGCATCTTAAGCGGGGGTACGCAGTATTTT. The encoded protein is CASSILSGGTQYF.

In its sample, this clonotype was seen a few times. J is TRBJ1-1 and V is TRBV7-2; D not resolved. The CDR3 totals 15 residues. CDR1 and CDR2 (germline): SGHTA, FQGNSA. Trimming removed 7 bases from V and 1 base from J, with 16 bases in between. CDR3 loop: CASTRLLVGNTEAFF. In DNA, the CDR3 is TGTGCCAGCACCCGGCTCCTTGTAGGGAACACTGAAGCTTTCTTT.